The source of this TCR beta chain is a study of identical twins. Addition of a universal primer site occurred through template switching, and cDNA carried unique molecular identifiers. TCRdb re-derived calls from the 5' RACE reads in MiXCR, one entry per CDR3 protein. There are 430,000 or so distinct CDR3 sequences in the sample; roughly 24% occur only once, and about 2.9% lies in the top ten. This clonotype was observed a few times. J lost 3 bases, V lost 4 bases, and 6 bases had no gene match. This CDR3 spans 16 amino acids. Germline CDR1 is SNHLY and CDR2 is FYNNEI. These data are also associated with another study on T cells expressing NK-cell markers.

The clonotype comes from a woman between 18 and 29 years old in good health. The chain links TRBV2 to TRBJ1-5; 10 nucleotides agree with TRBD1. The specimen was CD4+ T cells sorted from blood. CDR3: CASSGSDRGINQPQHF. CDR3 nucleotides: TGTGCCAGCAGTGGTTCGGACAGGGGGATCAATCAGCCCCAGCATTTT.